This is a list of T cell receptor beta chains from one sample in a study of cytomegalovirus exposure and HLA in healthy donors. Assay: immunoSEQ multiplex PCR; the TCRdb copy retains only in-frame clones and omits some. The sample lists just over 150,000 clones, approximately 72% seen once, with under 2.5% in the top ten. The sequencing sample was made of PBMCs. These receptors were obtained from a female donor in good health and CMV-seronegative. CDR3s include the opening cysteine and the closing phenylalanine or tryptophan. D genes are given only for firm matches. Size is omitted from some rows. Given values are once, few, many or a class for expanded clones.

clone_size,d_call,j_call,v_call,cdr3_aa
few,TRBD1,TRBJ1-4,TRBV30,CAWPPGRQGAATNEKLFF
.,.,TRBJ2-5,TRBV6-1,CAGGGQETQYF
.,.,TRBJ2-4,TRBV5-1,CASSFAGDDSQYF
.,.,TRBJ1-6,TRBV21-1,CASSTGQHPPLHF
.,TRBD1,TRBJ2-7,TRBV6-5,CASRNPGTGINEQYF
.,TRBD1,TRBJ2-5,TRBV5-1,CASSFGTGQETQYF
few,.,TRBJ2-7,TRBV7-2,CASSLVRLVSYEQYF
.,.,TRBJ2-5,TRBV9,CASSVGAGVGGRETQYF
.,TRBD1,TRBJ1-2,TRBV25-1,CASSGTDLRGYTF
.,TRBD2,TRBJ2-1,TRBV19,CASSMEGLARLTYNEQFF
.,.,TRBJ2-5,TRBV5-1,CASSLALVSTQETQYF
.,.,TRBJ1-4,TRBV15,CATSRGGFLTNEKLFF
.,.,TRBJ1-1,TRBV5-1,CASSRIGGNTEAFF
.,TRBD2,TRBJ2-1,TRBV5-1,CASSLTSGSIYNEQFF
.,TRBD1,TRBJ1-2,TRBV7-2,CASSLATGGYGYTF
once,.,TRBJ1-6,TRBV7-6,CASSSLVNSPLHF
.,.,TRBJ1-5,TRBV7-2,CASSLVGPSEGDAQPQHF
.,TRBD1,TRBJ1-5,TRBV5-4,CASSRWTGGGNQPQHF
.,.,TRBJ2-1,TRBV7-7,CASSLAGSGPKEQFF
few,.,TRBJ1-5,TRBV10-2,CASSESGGLNQPQHF
.,TRBD1,TRBJ2-5,TRBV5-8,CASSITGGETQYF
.,.,TRBJ1-5,TRBV5-1,CASSYLGGDQPQHF
.,.,TRBJ2-3,TRBV7-9,CASSGGFSTDTQYF
.,.,TRBJ2-7,TRBV5-4,CASRAGPFYEQYF
.,TRBD2,TRBJ2-1,TRBV29-1,CSVTAGGSNEQFF
.,.,TRBJ1-1,TRBV9,CASSVALTGHPMNTEAFF
.,.,TRBJ2-2,TRBV10-3,CATVQGLNTGELFF
few,TRBD2,.,TRBV5-1,CASSRSGGAGEQYF
.,.,TRBJ1-1,TRBV7-3,CASSLRERTEAFF
.,.,TRBJ2-7,TRBV28,CASSLAGKIYEQYF
.,.,TRBJ1-2,TRBV6-1,CASSEMARAGGYTF
.,TRBD1,TRBJ2-1,TRBV29-1,CSVEDTGQGAYNEQFF
.,.,TRBJ2-3,TRBV9,CASSVASGTDTQYF
.,.,TRBJ1-5,TRBV7-2,CASSLGQPGQPQHF
once,TRBD1,TRBJ1-2,TRBV2,CASNRDRGPGGYGYTF
.,TRBD2,TRBJ2-2,TRBV7-9,CASSPLGGYGELFF
.,TRBD1,TRBJ1-3,TRBV6-5,CASRVTGASGNTIYF